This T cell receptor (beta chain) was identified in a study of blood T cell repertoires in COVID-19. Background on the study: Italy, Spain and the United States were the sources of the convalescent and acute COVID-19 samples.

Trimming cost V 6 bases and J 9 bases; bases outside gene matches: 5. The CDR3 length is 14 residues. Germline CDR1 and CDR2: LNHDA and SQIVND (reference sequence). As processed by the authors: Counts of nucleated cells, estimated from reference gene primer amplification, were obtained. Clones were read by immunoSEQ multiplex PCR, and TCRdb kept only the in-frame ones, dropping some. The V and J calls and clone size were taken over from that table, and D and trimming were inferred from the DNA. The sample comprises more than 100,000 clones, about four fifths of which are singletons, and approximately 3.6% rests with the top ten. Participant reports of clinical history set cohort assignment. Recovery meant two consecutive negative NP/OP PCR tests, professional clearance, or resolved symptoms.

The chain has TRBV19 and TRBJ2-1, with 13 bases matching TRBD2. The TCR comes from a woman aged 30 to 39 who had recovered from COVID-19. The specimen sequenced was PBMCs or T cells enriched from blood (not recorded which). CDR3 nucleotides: TGTGCCAGTAGCGGGACTAGCGGGATTGGTGAGCAGTTCTTC. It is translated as CASSGTSGIGEQFF.